This TCR beta chain was obtained from a study of cytomegalovirus exposure and HLA in healthy donors. Study details: Inside one of the first data releases sat around 86 million unique TCRs taken from HLA-typed donors. Findings and limits, study-wide: Certain indistinguishable V segments, among them TRBV6-2 and TRBV6-3, were excluded.

The study ran its PCR with 60 Vbeta and 13 Jbeta primers. Clones were read by immunoSEQ multiplex PCR, and TCRdb kept only the in-frame ones, dropping some. The repertoire consists of more than 140,000 clones, with about three quarters occurring once and the leading ten covering 0.5% to 0.85%. This CDR3 has 14 amino acids. From germline, CDR1 is MNHEY and CDR2 SVGAGI. V lost 10 bases and J lost 3; bases outside the gene matches: 9. Regarding this clone: Its specificity is unknown.

Sequenced material: PBMCs. This chain links TRBV6-5 with TRBJ1-5; 7 positions agree with TRBD1. The receptor's source is a male donor in good health and CMV-seronegative. The CDR3 DNA is TGTGCCACCCGGGAGGGGGCCAACAATCAGCCCCAGCATTTT. It is translated as CATREGANNQPQHF.